One sample yielded the 6 T cell receptor beta chains listed below, sequenced in a study of beta chain features in type 1 diabetes. Of the isolated RNA, all was reverse transcribed, and so the sequenced material was expressed TCRB transcripts. The assay was immunoSEQ multiplex PCR, and TCRdb's table has in-frame clones only and misses some. The sample lists 200,000 to 250,000 clones, around 68% occurring once. The sequencing sample was made of naive CD4+ T cells from blood. The receptors shown here come from a man younger than 45 in good health.

The chain carries TRBV7-8 and TRBJ1-4; unclear D gene. The CDR3 consists of 13 residues. V was pared by 1 base and J by 8 bases, with 8 bases between. The V gene's germline CDR1 is SGHVS and CDR2 FQNEAQ. For the CDR3, the DNA is TGTGCCAGCAGCTTAGGGACTGGGGAAAAACTGTTTTTT. This sequence encodes CASSLGTGEKLFF.

This chain connects TRBV29-1 to TRBJ2-3; D is ambiguous. Germline loops: CDR1 SQVTM, CDR2 ANQGSEA. The CDR3 runs 13 residues. V shed 4 bases and J shed 3 bases, with 11 bases lying between them. CDR3 amino acids: CSVVVILTDTQYF. The CDR3 nucleotides read TGCAGCGTTGTAGTCATATTAACAGATACGCAGTATTTT.

In the case of this clone: The identical CDR3 is also encoded by other nucleotide sequences in the sample. This chain joins TRBV10-3 and TRBJ2-5, with no clear D. Germline-derived CDR1 and CDR2 are ENHRY and SYGVKD. The V end was cut by 2 bases, the J end by 2 bases, with 0 bases between. There are 11 residues in the CDR3. CDR3 sequence (DNA): TGTGCCATCAGTGAGCAAGAGACCCAGTACTTC. It codes for CAISEQETQYF.

The chain links TRBV9 to TRBJ2-3; D gene uncertain. Trimming removed 4 bases at V and 0 bases at J, with 9 bases between. The CDR3 extends over 14 amino acids. Germline CDR1 reads SGDLS; CDR2 reads YYNGEE. The CDR3 coding sequence is TGTGCCAGCAGCCTAGACCCTAGCACAGATACGCAGTATTTT. Protein sequence: CASSLDPSTDTQYF.

This clone was found a few times. The genes are TRBV29-1 and TRBJ2-4; no firm D call. CDR3 length: 13 amino acids. Germline V gives CDR1 SQVTM, CDR2 ANQGSEA. V was trimmed by 6 bases and J by 0 bases, leaving 9 bases between them. CDR3 sequence reads: CSVATLAKNIQYF. The CDR3 coding sequence is TGCAGCGTCGCGACACTAGCCAAAAACATTCAGTACTTC. The full variable domain, in which reference TRBV29-1 and TRBJ2-4 provide the parts outside the CDR3, is SAVISQKPSRDICQRGTSLTIQCQVDSQVTMMFWYRQQPGQSLTLIATANQGSEATYESGFVIDKFPISRPNLTFSTLTVSNMSPEDSSIYLCSVATLAKNIQYFGAGTRLSVL.

This clone was observed a handful of times. The chain recombines TRBV5-1 with TRBJ2-3; D uncertain. The V gene lost 3 bases and the J gene lost 2 bases, with 7 bases spanning the gap. CDR1 and CDR2 (germline): SGHRS, YFSETQ. The CDR3 covers 13 residues. CDR3: CASSSGNTDTQYF. In DNA, the CDR3 is TGCGCCAGCAGCTCGGGCAACACAGATACGCAGTATTTT.